The 24 T cell receptor beta chains below were found in one sample sequenced in a study of cytomegalovirus exposure and HLA in healthy donors. Researchers ran the PCR with 60 Vbeta and 13 Jbeta primers. Data came from immunoSEQ multiplex PCR; TCRdb stores just in-frame clones and leaves some out. This repertoire shows roughly 130,000 clones, 80% to 85% found once; its top ten account for around 2.2%. The specimen sequenced was PBMCs. The receptors here all came from a man aged 25 to 45 in good health and CMV-seronegative.

This chain links TRBV6-5 with TRBJ2-5, with 8 bases lining up with TRBD1. The CDR3 sequence is 14 residues long. V lost 5 bases and J lost 2; bases outside the gene matches: 4. Germline V lookup: CDR1 MNHEY, CDR2 SVGAGI. CDR3 loop: CASSIGTGQETQYF. CDR3 DNA: TGTGCCAGCAGTATCGGGACAGGACAAGAGACCCAGTACTTC.

The V and J genes are TRBV9 and TRBJ1-4; D not certain. Germline CDR1 SGDLS, CDR2 YYNGEE. Trimming left V 4 bases short and J 8 bases short, with 15 bases between. The CDR3 totals 14 residues. CDR3: CASSREVAGEKLFF. CDR3 in DNA: TGTGCCAGCAGCCGGGAGGTAGCTGGGGAAAAACTGTTTTTT.

The V and J genes are TRBV19 and TRBJ1-6, with unresolved D. In germline, CDR1 is LNHDA, CDR2 SQIVND (reference sequence). The V end lost 0 bases, the J end lost 7 bases, and 7 bases lay between the germline ends. This CDR3 is 14 amino acids long. The CDR3 region has the DNA TGTGCCAGTAGTATAGATCACGCGAATTCACCCCTCCACTTT. It codes for CASSIDHANSPLHF.

J is TRBJ2-1 and V is TRBV6-5; 8 nucleotides agree with TRBD2. In germline, CDR1 is MNHEY, CDR2 SVGAGI. J was trimmed by 4 bases and V by 2 bases; bases with no gene match: 4. The CDR3 totals 15 residues. CDR3 in amino acids: CASSYGLAGYNEQFF. CDR3 DNA: TGTGCCAGCAGTTACGGGTTAGCGGGGTACAATGAGCAGTTCTTC.

The gene calls are TRBV28 and TRBJ2-6, with D perhaps TRBD2 (6 bases). The CDR3 has 17 residues. V lost 7 bases to trimming and J lost 2 bases, with 18 bases between them. Germline loops: CDR1 MDHEN, CDR2 SYDVKM. The CDR3 region is CASTRMEGRTGANVLTF. CDR3 nucleotide sequence: TGTGCCAGCACCCGAATGGAGGGTAGAACTGGGGCCAACGTCCTGACTTTC.

The chain combines TRBV7-9 with TRBJ2-1; unclear D gene. Trimming took off 1 base at V and 8 bases at J, with 9 bases between the two ends. Germline CDR1 and CDR2: SEHNR and FQNEAQ (reference sequence). CDR3 length: 13 residues. As DNA, the CDR3 is TGTGCCAGCAGCTTAGAACAGTGGGATGAGCAGTTCTTC. Its translation: CASSLEQWDEQFF.

This clone occurred a few times. The V call is TRBV10-3, the J call TRBJ2-5; D is possibly TRBD1 (7 bases). Germline V lookup: CDR1 ENHRY, CDR2 SYGVKD. The CDR3 consists of 13 residues. V was clipped by 8 bases and J by 6 bases, with 16 bases between them. The CDR3 region is CAISEGGGKTQYF. As DNA, the CDR3 is TGTGCCATCTCAGAAGGGGGCGGGAAGACCCAGTACTTC.

The V and J genes are TRBV9 and TRBJ2-1, with 11 positions matching TRBD1. Germline-derived CDR1 and CDR2 are SGDLS and YYNGEE. This CDR3 comprises 15 residues. Trimming at V came to 4 bases and at J to 8 bases, leaving 8 bases not matched to a gene. CDR3 nucleotide sequence: TGTGCCAGCAGCCCGATGGGACAGGGGGGGGATGAGCAGTTCTTC. Its protein is CASSPMGQGGDEQFF.

V usage is TRBV10-3 and J usage is TRBJ2-6; 9 bases agree with TRBD1. The CDR3 is 18 residues long. V shed 6 bases, J shed 1 base, and the junction held 10 bases outside the gene matches. Germline V gives CDR1 ENHRY, CDR2 SYGVKD. CDR3 sequence: CAIRETGGGVSGANVLTF. The CDR3 nucleotides read TGTGCCATCAGGGAGACAGGGGGAGGAGTGTCTGGGGCCAACGTCCTGACTTTC.

The V gene is TRBV7-9, the J gene TRBJ1-1, with D maybe TRBD1 (5 bases). This CDR3 has 13 amino acids. V was cut by 5 bases and J by 5 bases, with 12 bases left in between. Germline CDR1 and CDR2: SEHNR and FQNEAQ (reference sequence). The CDR3 DNA sequence: TGTGCCAGCAGCCCAACCAAGGGGACTGAAGCTTTCTTT. As protein: CASSPTKGTEAFF.

The V and J genes are TRBV5-1 and TRBJ1-4; 7 positions agree with TRBD1. Germline V gene lookup returns CDR1 SGHRS and CDR2 YFSETQ. V shed 3 bases, J shed 4 bases, and the junction held 6 bases outside the gene matches. The length of the CDR3 is 15 residues. CDR3 DNA: TGCGCCAGCAGCTCCGGAGGGGGCGGTAATGAAAAACTGTTTTTT. It codes for CASSSGGGGNEKLFF.

The chain carries TRBV6-5 and TRBJ1-4; a weak D match, TRBD1 (5 bases). Trimming pared 4 bases from V and 8 bases from J, leaving 14 bases between. Germline CDR1 reads MNHEY; CDR2 reads SVGAGI. The CDR3 is 14 residues long. The CDR3 here is CASSSRGSREKLFF. The CDR3 coding sequence is TGTGCCAGCAGTTCTCGGGGGTCTAGGGAAAAACTGTTTTTT.

The chain recombines TRBV5-1 with TRBJ1-1; 8 nucleotides line up with TRBD1. The germline gives CDR1 SGHRS, CDR2 YFSETQ. Losses at the gene ends were 5 bases for V and 5 bases for J; bases not matched to a gene: 8. The CDR3 runs 14 residues. CDR3 amino acids: CASREDRVGTEAFF. The CDR3 nucleotides read TGCGCCAGCAGGGAGGACAGGGTGGGTACTGAAGCTTTCTTT.

This clone was observed once. CDR3 nucleotides: TGCGCCAGTCAAACAGGGGCGATTACGAACACTGAAGCTTTCTTT. This sequence encodes CASQTGAITNTEAFF. The chain uses TRBV5-1 and TRBJ1-1; 7 nucleotides match TRBD1. Per germline, CDR1 SGHRS and CDR2 YFSETQ. This CDR3 is built from 15 residues. V lost 8 bases to trimming and J lost 1 base; unmatched junction nucleotides: 11. The complete variable domain, with remaining parts taken from reference TRBV5-1 and TRBJ1-1, reads KAGVTQTPRYLIKTRGQQVTLSCSPISGHRSVSWYQQTPGQGLQFLFEYFSETQRNKGNFPGRFSGRQFSNSRSEMNVSTLELGDSALYLCASQTGAITNTEAFFGQGTRLTVV.

The CDR3 nucleotides read TGTGCCAGCAGCCGGAGTTCCCTAGATGGCTACACCTTC. Its protein is CASSRSSLDGYTF. The V gene is TRBV6-5, the J gene TRBJ1-2; D not certain. CDR1 is MNHEY and CDR2 is SVGAGI in the germline V gene. Trimming took 6 bases from V and 6 from J, leaving 14 bases between them. CDR3 length equals 13 residues.

This clone came up once. The rearrangement joins TRBV29-1 to TRBJ2-7, with 8 bases matching TRBD1. The CDR3 is 14 residues long. CDR1 and CDR2 (germline): SQVTM, ANQGSEA. The trim removed 5 bases at V and 4 bases at J, leaving 10 bases unmatched. The CDR3 DNA reads as TGCAGCGTTTATGGACAGGGTCTTCCTTACGAGCAGTACTTC. Its protein product is CSVYGQGLPYEQYF.

The chain has TRBV9 and TRBJ1-4, with D possibly TRBD1 on 5 matching bases. CDR3 length: 16 residues. Trimming left V 3 bases short and J 3 bases short, with 15 bases between. Germline CDR1 and CDR2: SGDLS and YYNGEE. The CDR3 DNA sequence: TGTGCCAGCAGCGCCAATACAGGCCCTCCTAATGAAAAACTGTTTTTT. It encodes CASSANTGPPNEKLFF.

This clone was seen a single time. J is TRBJ2-1 and V is TRBV19; D unclear. This CDR3 region has 14 residues. Germline V gene data show CDR1 as LNHDA and CDR2 as SQIVND (reference sequence). The V gene lost 0 bases and the J gene lost 0 bases, with 3 bases spanning the gap. Here the CDR3 DNA reads TGTGCCAGTAGTATAGACAGCTCCTACAATGAGCAGTTCTTC. As protein: CASSIDSSYNEQFF.

This clone was detected once. Here the CDR3 DNA reads TGCGCCAGCAGCTTGGCCCAGACTAGCGGGGGGCCCAATGAGCAGTTCTTC. This translates into CASSLAQTSGGPNEQFF. This rearrangement joins TRBV5-1 to TRBJ2-1; 13 bases are a match to TRBD2. From germline, CDR1 is SGHRS and CDR2 YFSETQ. The CDR3 contains 17 residues. V dropped 0 bases and J dropped 6; count of bases not matched to a gene: 6.

This sequence joins TRBV5-1 and TRBJ1-2; 7 bases map to TRBD1. Germline V gives CDR1 SGHRS, CDR2 YFSETQ. V was clipped by 4 bases and J by 8 bases; unmatched bases: 5. This CDR3 is 12 amino acids long. The CDR3 DNA is TGCGCCAGCAGCCGGGACAGTTGGGGCTACACCTTC. Protein: CASSRDSWGYTF.

The V call is TRBV28, the J call TRBJ2-7; D may be TRBD1 (6 bases). This CDR3 is built from 13 residues. CDR1 and CDR2 (germline): MDHEN, SYDVKM. With 9 bases removed from V and 2 bases from J, the gap between germline ends came to 14 bases. The CDR3 DNA reads as TGTGCCAGTCGGACAGTGGGAGCCTACGAGCAGTACTTC. As protein: CASRTVGAYEQYF.

This clone has only one observation. The V and J genes are TRBV7-6 and TRBJ2-2; maybe TRBD2 (5 bases). From germline, CDR1 is SGHVS and CDR2 FNYEAQ. This CDR3 region has 19 residues. The V end was cut by 0 bases, the J end by 4 bases, with 21 bases between. In DNA form, the CDR3 reads TGTGCCAGCAGCTTAGCACCTCCGGCTAGCTCACGGAGCACCGGGGAGCTGTTTTTT. Its protein is CASSLAPPASSRSTGELFF.

This chain links TRBV6-4 with TRBJ1-1; no definite D call. With 6 bases removed from V and 0 bases from J, the gap between germline ends came to 11 bases. Germline V gene lookup returns CDR1 MRHNA and CDR2 SNTAGT. The CDR3 loop spans 14 amino acids. CDR3 bases: TGTGCCAGCAGAAGTTCGAGAATGAACACTGAAGCTTTCTTT. Its translation is CASRSSRMNTEAFF.

This chain links TRBV28 with TRBJ1-1; 7 bases match TRBD1. Germline-derived CDR1 and CDR2 are MDHEN and SYDVKM. The V gene end was trimmed by 4 bases and the J gene end by 6 bases; junction bases not matched to a gene: 8. CDR3 length equals 14 residues. CDR3 residues: CASSSGQAHAEAFF. The CDR3 DNA reads as TGTGCCAGCAGTTCTGGACAGGCGCACGCTGAAGCTTTCTTT.